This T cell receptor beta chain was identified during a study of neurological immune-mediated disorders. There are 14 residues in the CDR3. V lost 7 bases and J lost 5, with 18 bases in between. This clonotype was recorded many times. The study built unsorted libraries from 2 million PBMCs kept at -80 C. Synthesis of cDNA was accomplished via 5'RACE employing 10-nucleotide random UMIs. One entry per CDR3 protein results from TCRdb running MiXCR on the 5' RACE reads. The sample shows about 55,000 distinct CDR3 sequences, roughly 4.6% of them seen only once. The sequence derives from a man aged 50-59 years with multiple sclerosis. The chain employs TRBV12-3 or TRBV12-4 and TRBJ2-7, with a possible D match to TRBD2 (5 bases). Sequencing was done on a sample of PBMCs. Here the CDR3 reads CASTPTGKRDEQYF. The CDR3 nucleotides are TGTGCCAGCACCCCGACTGGGAAGAGGGACGAGCAGTACTTC.